The clone carrying this T cell receptor beta chain was seen at least ten times. The antigen is unknown. These data come from a study of T-cell reconstitution after alpha-beta-depleted transplantation in children. Overall study findings and caveats: Reportedly, only several hundred clones from non-depleted graft cells drove alpha-beta T-cell counts at about two months. T-cell numbers and diversity one year post-transplant derived largely from freshly generated T cells. Elevated TCRbeta diversity at day 60 was traced, in some patients, to surviving recipient T cells and thymic progenitors.

Unique molecular identifiers were incorporated into the prepared TCRbeta library. One entry per CDR3 protein, called by TCRdb with MiXCR from the PCR reads. The sample lists roughly 100,000 distinct CDR3 sequences; approximately 8% were seen once. The receptor was isolated from a boy younger than 10 with acute lymphoblastic leukemia, due to receive a stem cell transplant. The sample in question was PBMCs, obtained before TCRalphabeta/CD19-depleted stem cell transplant.

DNA of the CDR3: TGCAGCGTTATTAAGGCTTTTCCCTCTTTAGACTATGGCTACACCTTC. It specifies CSVIKAFPSLDYGYTF. J is TRBJ1-2 and V is TRBV29-1; D call uncertain. Germline CDR1 is SQVTM and CDR2 is ANQGSEA. The CDR3 spans 16 residues. Trimming removed 5 bases at V and 3 bases at J, with 22 bases between.